One sample yielded the 28 T cell receptor beta chains listed below, sequenced in a study of shared clonotypes between healthy human individuals. Sequenced by immunoSEQ multiplex PCR; TCRdb stores in-frame clones only, minus some. The data contain over a million clones, nearly 99% of them singletons. What was sequenced was naive CD4+ T cells sorted from blood. Subset indicated: CD45RA+ positively selected. These receptor sequences come from a man between 25 and 39 years old in good health.

About this clone: Distinct nucleotide sequences in the sample also encode this CDR3. The gene calls are TRBV7-2 and TRBJ2-1; unclear D gene. The germline gives CDR1 SGHTA, CDR2 FQGNSA. The CDR3 totals 15 residues. Trimming took off 0 bases at V and 0 bases at J, with 6 bases between the two ends. In DNA form, the CDR3 reads TGTGCCAGCAGCTTAGCGGCTAGCTCCTACAATGAGCAGTTCTTC. This translates into CASSLAASSYNEQFF.

The chain uses TRBV5-1 and TRBJ2-5, with D hard to call. This CDR3 is 13 amino acids long. V lost 5 bases, J lost 2 bases, and 10 bases lay in between. Germline assignment: CDR1 SGHRS and CDR2 YFSETQ. In DNA, the CDR3 is TGCGCCAGCAGTCGGCAGCAGCAAGAGACCCAGTACTTC. It yields the protein CASSRQQQETQYF.

CDR3 sequence: CASSPGRTRTSNQPQHF. CDR3 nucleotide sequence: TGTGCCAGCTCACCCGGCAGGACCCGAACCTCCAATCAGCCCCAGCATTTT. This chain uses TRBV18 with TRBJ1-5; no definite D call. Germline lookup yields CDR1 KGHSH and CDR2 LQKENI. CDR3 length equals 17 residues. Trimming left V 3 bases short and J 3 bases short, with 18 bases between.

The gene calls are TRBV28 and TRBJ1-1; D remains unclear. CDR3 length: 12 residues. V was clipped by 7 bases and J by 6 bases, with 12 bases between them. Germline CDR1 is MDHEN and CDR2 is SYDVKM. The CDR3 loop reads CASTRSGSEAFF. The CDR3 coding sequence is TGTGCCAGCACCAGGTCGGGGTCTGAAGCTTTCTTT.

The gene calls are TRBV29-1 and TRBJ2-5; TRBD2 matches at 7 bases. The CDR3 sequence is 13 residues long. V shed 3 bases, J shed 4 bases, and the junction held 5 bases outside the gene matches. Looked up from germline, CDR1 is SQVTM and CDR2 is ANQGSEA. The DNA for the CDR3 is TGCAGCGTTGAGGTGGGGGGGACAGAGACCCAGTACTTC. It specifies CSVEVGGTETQYF.

The chain couples TRBV11-2 to TRBJ1-2, with 9 bases identical to TRBD1. CDR3 length: 16 residues. Germline V gives CDR1 SGHAT, CDR2 FQNNGV. V was clipped by 6 bases and J by 2 bases; unmatched bases: 10. The CDR3 sequence is CASSSQRGQGNYGYTF. CDR3 DNA sequence: TGTGCCAGCAGTTCCCAAAGGGGACAGGGAAACTATGGCTACACCTTC.

V and J are TRBV23-1 and TRBJ2-7; 9 bases map to TRBD2. TRBV23-1 is identified as an open reading frame with a role that is uncertain. This CDR3 comprises 17 residues. V was clipped by 4 bases and J by 0 bases; unmatched bases: 10. CDR3 residues: CASSRRWEREDSYEQYF. In nucleotides, the CDR3 is TGCGCCAGCAGTCGAAGATGGGAGCGGGAGGACTCCTACGAGCAGTACTTC.

This clone was seen more than once but under ten times. This rearrangement joins TRBV7-2 to TRBJ1-5; 8 nucleotides agree with TRBD1. The germline gives CDR1 SGHTA, CDR2 FQGNSA. The CDR3 has 16 amino acids. The junction had 12 bases not matched to a gene; V was cut back by 5 bases and J by 6 bases. This CDR3 reads CASSRRQGPLSQPQHF. CDR3 coding DNA: TGTGCCAGCAGCCGTAGACAGGGGCCTTTGAGTCAGCCCCAGCATTTT.

Points on this clone: Other DNA sequences in this sample translate to the same CDR3. The chain combines TRBV5-1 with TRBJ2-7, with D hard to call. With 4 bases removed from V and 0 bases from J, the gap between germline ends came to 5 bases. This CDR3 is built from 12 residues. From germline, CDR1 is SGHRS and CDR2 YFSETQ. This chain's CDR3 is CASSGSSYEQYF. The CDR3 bases are TGCGCCAGCAGCGGCTCCTCCTACGAGCAGTACTTC.

The chain combines TRBV28 with TRBJ2-7; D possibly corresponds to TRBD2 (6 bases). V dropped 4 bases and J dropped 4 bases, with 20 bases sitting between them. The CDR3 contains 16 residues. CDR1 and CDR2 (germline): MDHEN, SYDVKM. DNA for the CDR3: TGTGCCAGCAGTTCCGGGACTTTCAAGGGTCCTTACGAGCAGTACTTC. Residues: CASSSGTFKGPYEQYF. Looking up the rest from reference TRBV28 and TRBJ2-7 gives the full variable domain: DVKVTQSSRYLVKRTGEKVFLECVQDMDHENMFWYRQDPGLGLRLIYFSYDVKMKEKGDIPEGYSVSREKKERFSLILESASTNQTSMYLCASSSGTFKGPYEQYFGPGTRLTVT.

CDR3 sequence: CASSLVAGGTETQYF. The CDR3 DNA sequence: TGTGCCAGCAGCTTAGTAGCGGGCGGAACAGAGACCCAGTACTTC. The chain combines TRBV7-6 with TRBJ2-5; 7 bases fit TRBD2. Germline trimming cut 1 base from V and 4 bases from J; bases unmatched to any gene: 6. The V gene's germline CDR1 is SGHVS and CDR2 FNYEAQ. The CDR3 is 15 residues long.

The chain is built from TRBV6-1 and TRBJ1-1; no definite D call. This CDR3 has 13 residues. Trimming shortened V by 6 bases and J by 5 bases, and 13 bases separated the two germline ends. The germline V gene has CDR1 MNHNS and CDR2 SASEGT. CDR3 sequence: CASRESGGTEAFF. In nucleotides, the CDR3 is TGTGCCAGCAGGGAGTCGGGAGGGACTGAAGCTTTCTTT.

The chain employs TRBV9 and TRBJ2-6; D not certain. Looked up from germline, CDR1 is SGDLS and CDR2 is YYNGEE. The ends were cut back, 3 bases at V and 2 bases at J, with 9 bases in the middle. The length of the CDR3 is 15 residues. The CDR3 is CASSEEVAGANVLTF. CDR3 DNA: TGTGCCAGCAGCGAAGAGGTGGCTGGGGCCAACGTCCTGACTTTC.

The V call is TRBV15, the J call TRBJ1-6, with D unclear. V gave up 0 bases and J gave up 7 bases, with 13 bases separating them. Germline values: CDR1 LNHNV, CDR2 YYDKDF (reference sequence). The CDR3 contains 16 residues. The CDR3: CATSRDWRTSNSPLHF. In nucleotides, the CDR3 is TGTGCCACCAGCAGAGATTGGAGGACCTCCAATTCACCCCTCCACTTT.

The chain links TRBV2 to TRBJ2-7; 7 bases map to TRBD1. This CDR3 has 14 residues. Unmatched junction bases numbered 6, after V lost 5 bases and J lost 2 bases. Per germline, CDR1 SNHLY and CDR2 FYNNEI. Written as DNA, the CDR3 is TGTGCCAGCAGTTCGGGACAGAGCCCCTACGAGCAGTACTTC. The encoded protein is CASSSGQSPYEQYF.

The chain recombines TRBV15 with TRBJ2-7; possibly TRBD2 for D (6 bases). The germline V gene encodes CDR1 LNHNV and CDR2 YYDKDF (reference sequence). The V and J ends lost 4 bases and 6 bases respectively, with 16 bases between them. This CDR3 spans 14 amino acids. The CDR3 bases are TGTGCCACCAGCACGGGACGGGGGTCTTCCGAGCAGTACTTC. Amino acids: CATSTGRGSSEQYF.

The genes are TRBV7-9 and TRBJ2-5; D not resolved. CDR1 is SEHNR, CDR2 FQNEAQ, per germline (reference sequence). V was trimmed by 5 bases and J by 9 bases, leaving 7 bases between them. This CDR3 spans 10 amino acids. The CDR3 sequence: CASSLEAQYF. Written as DNA, the CDR3 is TGTGCCAGCAGCCTCGAGGCCCAGTACTTC. Full variable domain (remainder filled in from reference TRBV7-9 and TRBJ2-5): DTGVSQNPRHKITKRGQNVTFRCDPISEHNRLYWYRQTLGQGPEFLTYFQNEAQLEKSRLLSDRFSAERPKGSFSTLEIQRTEQGDSAMYLCASSLEAQYFGPGTRLLVL.

This chain uses TRBV9 with TRBJ1-4, with 9 bases lining up with TRBD1. Germline V lookup: CDR1 SGDLS, CDR2 YYNGEE. Unmatched junction bases numbered 11, after V lost 4 bases and J lost 7 bases. The length of the CDR3 is 16 residues. The CDR3 DNA follows: TGTGCCAGCAGCTCCGCCCCGGGACAGGGAAGTGAAAAACTGTTTTTT. Protein: CASSSAPGQGSEKLFF.

This clone was recorded only once. This rearrangement joins TRBV9 to TRBJ2-3, with 7 bases identical to TRBD2. Germline trimming cut 0 bases from V and 2 bases from J; bases unmatched to any gene: 3. The germline gives CDR1 SGDLS, CDR2 YYNGEE. The CDR3 length is 15 residues. For the CDR3, the DNA is TGTGCCAGCAGCGTAGTCGGGGGGATCACAGATACGCAGTATTTT. It specifies CASSVVGGITDTQYF.

For this clone: Other DNA sequences in this specimen translate into the identical CDR3. The V call is TRBV20-1, the J call TRBJ2-3; D is ambiguous. Deletions cut 3 bases from V and 5 bases from J, with 3 bases between. CDR1 and CDR2 (germline): DFQATT, SNEGSKA (reference sequence). This CDR3 region has 10 residues. CDR3 loop: CSARVDTQYF. CDR3 in DNA: TGCAGTGCTAGGGTAGATACGCAGTATTTT.

V is TRBV28 and J is TRBJ2-7, with 7 bases fitting TRBD2. Germline V CDR1 and CDR2: MDHEN, SYDVKM. CDR3 length: 13 residues. With 7 bases clipped from V and 2 bases from J, the junction kept 5 bases outside the gene matches. The CDR3 sequence: CASTIGGAYEQYF. The CDR3, as DNA: TGTGCCAGCACGATTGGGGGGGCCTACGAGCAGTACTTC.

This clone has only one observation. The rearrangement links TRBV29-1 to TRBJ2-1; a weak D match, TRBD2 (6 bases). The CDR3 has 14 amino acids. Germline CDR1 reads SQVTM; CDR2 reads ANQGSEA. The V end lost 5 bases, the J end lost 3 bases, and 14 bases lay between the germline ends. In nucleotides, the CDR3 is TGCAGCGTTAAACGGGAGTCAGGCTACAATGAGCAGTTCTTC. This encodes CSVKRESGYNEQFF.

The V call is TRBV9, the J call TRBJ2-2, with 10 bases lining up with TRBD2. Trimming removed 4 bases from V and 6 bases from J; junction bases left unmatched: 9. The germline V gene encodes CDR1 SGDLS and CDR2 YYNGEE. The CDR3 has 16 residues. DNA for the CDR3: TGTGCCAGCAGCCCAGGGCTAGCGGGAGCCCCCGGGGAGCTGTTTTTT. Translating it yields CASSPGLAGAPGELFF.

This sequence joins TRBV9 and TRBJ1-1; D unresolved. Between the trimmed V and J ends, which lost 0 bases and 4 bases, there was a span of 10 bases. Germline V gene data show CDR1 as SGDLS and CDR2 as YYNGEE. The CDR3 has 14 residues. The CDR3 coding sequence is TGTGCCAGCAGCGTAGTCCCGGGTTCCACTGAAGCTTTCTTT. This codes for CASSVVPGSTEAFF.

V gene TRBV5-5 combines with J gene TRBJ1-3, with D perhaps matching TRBD1 (6 bases). V was trimmed by 4 bases and J by 0 bases, leaving 11 bases between them. CDR1 and CDR2 from the germline V gene are SGHKS and YYEKEE (reference sequence). The CDR3 consists of 15 residues. DNA for the CDR3: TGTGCCAGCAGCCGCGCGGGGGCCTCTGGAAACACCATATATTTT. Its protein product is CASSRAGASGNTIYF.

The V call is TRBV5-5, the J call TRBJ1-3; no definite D call. Germline V gene data show CDR1 as SGHKS and CDR2 as YYEKEE (reference sequence). This CDR3 is 15 amino acids long. The V end was cut by 4 bases, the J end by 1 base, with 12 bases between. The CDR3 is CASSPLGRSGNTIYF. The CDR3 DNA reads TGTGCCAGCAGCCCCTTGGGTCGTTCTGGAAACACCATATATTTT. Based on the CDR3 plus reference TRBV5-5 and TRBJ1-3, the full variable domain is DAGVTQSPTHLIKTRGQQVTLRCSPISGHKSVSWYQQVLGQGPQFIFQYYEKEERGRGNFPDRFSARQFPNYSSELNVNALLLGDSALYLCASSPLGRSGNTIYFGEGSWLTVV.

V is TRBV29-1 and J is TRBJ2-7; 7 nucleotides align to TRBD1. The CDR3 sequence is 12 residues long. Germline V gene lookup returns CDR1 SQVTM and CDR2 ANQGSEA. V was clipped by 5 bases and J by 2 bases; unmatched bases: 3. This CDR3 reads CSVTTGPYEQYF. CDR3 nucleotide sequence: TGCAGCGTTACGACAGGGCCCTACGAGCAGTACTTC.

This clone was detected once. Other DNA sequences within the sample encode an identical CDR3. The CDR3 spells CASSRGRNYGYTF. DNA for the CDR3: TGTGCCAGCAGCCGCGGACGAAACTATGGCTACACCTTC. The chain recombines TRBV6-5 with TRBJ1-2; D not resolved. The germline V gene has CDR1 MNHEY and CDR2 SVGAGI. CDR3 length equals 13 residues. Trimming removed 6 bases from V and 2 bases from J, with 10 bases in between.